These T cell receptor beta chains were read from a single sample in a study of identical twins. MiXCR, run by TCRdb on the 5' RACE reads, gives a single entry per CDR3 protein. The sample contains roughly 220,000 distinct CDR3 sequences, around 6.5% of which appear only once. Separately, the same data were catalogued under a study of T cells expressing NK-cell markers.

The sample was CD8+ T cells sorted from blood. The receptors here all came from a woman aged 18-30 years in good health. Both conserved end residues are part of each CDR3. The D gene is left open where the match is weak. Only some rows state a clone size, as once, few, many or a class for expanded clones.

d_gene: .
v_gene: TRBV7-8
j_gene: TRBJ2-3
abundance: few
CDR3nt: TGTGCCAGCAGCTTATGGGCTAGCTCTGATACGCAGTATTTT
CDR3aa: CASSLWASSDTQYF

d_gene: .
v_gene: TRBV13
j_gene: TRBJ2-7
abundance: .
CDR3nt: TGTGCCAGCAGCTCCTTAGGGACTCTGGGGACCTACGAGCAGTACTTC
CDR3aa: CASSSLGTLGTYEQYF

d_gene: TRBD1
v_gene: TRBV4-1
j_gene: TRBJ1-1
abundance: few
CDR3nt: TGCGCCAGCAGCCAAGGGGACAGGATAGGCACTGAAGCTTTCTTT
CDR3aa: CASSQGDRIGTEAFF

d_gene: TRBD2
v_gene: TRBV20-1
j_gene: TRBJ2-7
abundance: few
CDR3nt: TGCAGTGCTAGAGACTTTAGCGGGAGTGTTTACGAGCAGTACTTC
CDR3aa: CSARDFSGSVYEQYF

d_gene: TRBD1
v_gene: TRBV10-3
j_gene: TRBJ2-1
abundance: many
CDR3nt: TGTGCCATCAGTGACGTCTCGCAGGGGGCCCTAGACAATGAGCAGTTCTTC
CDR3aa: CAISDVSQGALDNEQFF

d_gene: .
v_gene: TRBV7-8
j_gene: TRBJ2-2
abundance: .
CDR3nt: TGTGCCAGCAGCCCCCCGGATAGGTCCGGGGAGCTGTTTTTT
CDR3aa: CASSPPDRSGELFF

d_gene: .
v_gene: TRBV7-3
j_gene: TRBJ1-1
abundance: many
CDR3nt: TGTGCCAGCAGCTTAAGGATTTGGACTGAAGCTTTCTTT
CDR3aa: CASSLRIWTEAFF

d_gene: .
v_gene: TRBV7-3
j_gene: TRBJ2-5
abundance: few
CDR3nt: TGTGCCAGCAGCCCAGGGTGGGTCGGAGAGACCCAGTACTTC
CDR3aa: CASSPGWVGETQYF

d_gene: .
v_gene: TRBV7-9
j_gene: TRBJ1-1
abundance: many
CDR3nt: TGTGCCAGCAGCTTAGGGGGTGCCGCTGAAGCTTTCTTT
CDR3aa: CASSLGGAAEAFF

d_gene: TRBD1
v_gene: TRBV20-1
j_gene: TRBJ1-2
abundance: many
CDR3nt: TGCAGTGCCCCCGGGACAGCTAACTATGGCTACACCTTC
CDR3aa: CSAPGTANYGYTF

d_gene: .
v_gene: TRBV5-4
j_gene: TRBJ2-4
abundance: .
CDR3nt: TGTGCCAGCCCCTTTAAGGGGTTCGCCAAAAACATTCAGTACTTC
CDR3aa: CASPFKGFAKNIQYF

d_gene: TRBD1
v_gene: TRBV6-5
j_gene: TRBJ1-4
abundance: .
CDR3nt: TGTGCCAGCAGTTACTCCGGCGAGGGACAGCAATATAATGAAAAACTGTTTTTT
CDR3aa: CASSYSGEGQQYNEKLFF

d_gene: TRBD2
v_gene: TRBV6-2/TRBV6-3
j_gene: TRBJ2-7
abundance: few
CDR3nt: TGTGCCAGCAGTCGGACTAGAATAGGCTACGAGCAGTACTTC
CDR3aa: CASSRTRIGYEQYF

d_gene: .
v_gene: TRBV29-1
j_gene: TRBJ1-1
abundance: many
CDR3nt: TGCAGCTCCGCGGCACTGAACACTGAAGCTTTCTTT
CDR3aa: CSSAALNTEAFF

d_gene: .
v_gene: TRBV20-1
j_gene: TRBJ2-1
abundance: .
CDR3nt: TGCAGTGCTAGAGAAACAGGTCGCGATGAGCAGTTCTTC
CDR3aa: CSARETGRDEQFF

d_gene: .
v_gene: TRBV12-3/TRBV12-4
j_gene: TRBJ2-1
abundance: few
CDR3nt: TGTGCCAGCAGCCAAGGGGCGTATGAGCAGTTCTTC
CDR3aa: CASSQGAYEQFF

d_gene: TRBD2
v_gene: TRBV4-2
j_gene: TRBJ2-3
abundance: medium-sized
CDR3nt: TGTGCCAGCAGCCAAGGGACTAGCGGGGGGCCAGATACGCAGTATTTT
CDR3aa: CASSQGTSGGPDTQYF

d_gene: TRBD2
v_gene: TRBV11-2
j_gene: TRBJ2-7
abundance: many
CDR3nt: TGTGCCAGCAGCTTAGGGGGGAGCGGGGTCGTCTCCTACGAGCAGTACTTC
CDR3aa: CASSLGGSGVVSYEQYF

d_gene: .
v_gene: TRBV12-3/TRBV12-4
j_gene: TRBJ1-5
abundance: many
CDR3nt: TGTGCCAGCAGCGGCGGTCAGCCCCAGCATTTT
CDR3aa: CASSGGQPQHF

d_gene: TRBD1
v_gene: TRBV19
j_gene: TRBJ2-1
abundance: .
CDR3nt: TGTGCCAGTAGTATAGCAGGGGGCTACTACAATGAGCAGTTCTTC
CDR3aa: CASSIAGGYYNEQFF

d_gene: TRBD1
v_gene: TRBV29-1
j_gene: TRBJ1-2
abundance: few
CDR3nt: TGCAGCGTGGGTGGCGGGACAGGTCGATATGGCTACACCTTC
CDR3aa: CSVGGGTGRYGYTF

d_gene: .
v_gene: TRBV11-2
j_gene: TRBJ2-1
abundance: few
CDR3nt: TGTGCCAGCAGCTTGCAGGGGATCTACAATGAGCAGTTCTTC
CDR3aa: CASSLQGIYNEQFF

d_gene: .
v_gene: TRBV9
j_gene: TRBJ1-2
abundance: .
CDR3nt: TGTGCCAGCAGCGTAGGAGGGAGTGGCTACACCTTC
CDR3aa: CASSVGGSGYTF

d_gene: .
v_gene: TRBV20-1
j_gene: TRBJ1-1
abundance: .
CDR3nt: TGCAGTGCGATACAGAACACTGAAGCTTTCTTT
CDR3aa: CSAIQNTEAFF

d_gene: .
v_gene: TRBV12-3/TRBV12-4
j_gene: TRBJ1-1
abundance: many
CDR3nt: TGTGCCAGCAGTCCCATGGCCCACCCTGAAGCTTTCTTT
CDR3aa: CASSPMAHPEAFF

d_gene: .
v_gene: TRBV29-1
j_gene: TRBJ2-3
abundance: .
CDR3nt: TGCAGCGCGACAGGGACTAGCACAGATACGCAGTATTTT
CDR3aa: CSATGTSTDTQYF

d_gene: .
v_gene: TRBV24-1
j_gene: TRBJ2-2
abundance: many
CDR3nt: TGTGCCACCAGTCCTCCGGGCACCGGGGAGCTGTTTTTT
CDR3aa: CATSPPGTGELFF

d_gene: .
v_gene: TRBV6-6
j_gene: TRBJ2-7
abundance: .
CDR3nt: TGTGCCAGCAGTCAAAGGGGGTACGAGCAGTACTTC
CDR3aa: CASSQRGYEQYF

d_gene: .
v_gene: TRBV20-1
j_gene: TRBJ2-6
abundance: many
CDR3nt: TGCAGTGCTAGAGATTCATTCTCTGGGGCCAACGTCCTGACTTTC
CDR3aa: CSARDSFSGANVLTF

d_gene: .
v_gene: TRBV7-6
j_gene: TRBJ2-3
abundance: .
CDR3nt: TGTGCCAGCAGCTTGTTTGTCGGGGATACGCAGTATTTT
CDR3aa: CASSLFVGDTQYF

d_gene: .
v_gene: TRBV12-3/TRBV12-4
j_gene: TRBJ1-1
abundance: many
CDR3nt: TGTGCCAGCAGTTTGGGGGTGGGCACTGAAGCTTTCTTT
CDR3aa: CASSLGVGTEAFF

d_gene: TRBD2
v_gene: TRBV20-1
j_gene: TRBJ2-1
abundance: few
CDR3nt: TGCAGTGCTTATCACACTGGGACTAGCGAGAGCTCCTACAATGAGCAGTTCTTC
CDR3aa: CSAYHTGTSESSYNEQFF

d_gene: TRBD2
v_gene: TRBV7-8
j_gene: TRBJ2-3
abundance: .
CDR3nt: TGTGCCAGCAGCTGGCGGGAGGCGCAAGATACGCAGTATTTT
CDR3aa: CASSWREAQDTQYF

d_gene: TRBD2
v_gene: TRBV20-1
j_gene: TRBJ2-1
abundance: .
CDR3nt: TGCAGTGCTAGTATCCAGCGGGGGGGGGTCAATGAGCAGTTCTTC
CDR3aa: CSASIQRGGVNEQFF

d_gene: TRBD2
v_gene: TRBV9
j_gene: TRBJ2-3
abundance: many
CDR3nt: TGTGCCAGCAGCGCGAACGGACTAGCGGGAGCCACAGATACGCAGTATTTT
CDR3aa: CASSANGLAGATDTQYF

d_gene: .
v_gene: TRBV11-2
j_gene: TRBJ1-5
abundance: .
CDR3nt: TGTGCCAGCAGCCAGTCTGCAGGGAACAATCAGCCCCAGCATTTT
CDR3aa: CASSQSAGNNQPQHF

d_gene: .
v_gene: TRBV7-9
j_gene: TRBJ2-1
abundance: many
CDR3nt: TGTGCCAGCAGCCACGAGGTATTAGGAGGCAATGAGCAGTTCTTC
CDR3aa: CASSHEVLGGNEQFF

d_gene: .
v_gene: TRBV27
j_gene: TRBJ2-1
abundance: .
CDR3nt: TGTGCCAGCAGTTCCCAGGAAACCCCACTTGAGCAGTTCTTC
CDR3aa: CASSSQETPLEQFF

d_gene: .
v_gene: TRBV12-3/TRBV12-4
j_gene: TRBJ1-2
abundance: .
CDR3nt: TGTGCCAGCACAGACCGTGGACAGCTCCCCAGTGAAGGCTACACCTTC
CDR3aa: CASTDRGQLPSEGYTF

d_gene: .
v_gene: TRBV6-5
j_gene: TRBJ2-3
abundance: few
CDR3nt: TGTGCCAGCAGTTACCAGGGCGTAAGCGGCACAGATACGCAGTATTTT
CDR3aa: CASSYQGVSGTDTQYF